These 23 T cell receptor beta chains came from one sample sequenced in a study of blood T cells in healthy people across ages. Primed by a sample-barcoded 5' primer and a J-beta primer mix, a second PCR proceeded for about 6 to 12 cycles. From the 5' RACE reads, TCRdb called clonotypes with MiXCR, one entry per CDR3 protein. The repertoire holds around 900,000 distinct CDR3 sequences, with about 53% as singletons. The specimen sequenced was blood. The origin of the receptors is a woman aged 55-75 years in good health.

This clonotype was seen a handful of times. The genes are TRBV7-9 and TRBJ1-4, with 8 bases matching TRBD1. The CDR3 spans 15 residues. Looked up from germline, CDR1 is SEHNR and CDR2 is FQNEAQ (reference sequence). With V trimmed by 4 bases and J by 7 bases, 8 bases remained unmatched. CDR3 sequence reads: CASSSRTGKGEKLFF. CDR3 nucleotide sequence: TGTGCCAGCAGCTCGCGGACAGGGAAGGGTGAAAAACTGTTTTTT.

Worth noting for this clonotype: At one boundary the junction diverges from the germline segment, which might be a read error. V is TRBV30 and J is TRBJ2-3; 11 nucleotides agree with TRBD2. The CDR3 has 17 amino acids. Germline values: CDR1 GTSNPN, CDR2 SVGIG (reference sequence). The CDR3 here is CVWAATATSGIWNTQYF. CDR3 coding DNA: TGTGTCTGGGCAGCTACAGCGACTAGCGGGATCTGGAATACGCAGTATTTT.

This rearrangement joins TRBV28 to TRBJ2-5; the match to TRBD2 covers 15 bases. Germline CDR1 and CDR2: MDHEN and SYDVKM. J was trimmed by 11 bases and V by 7 bases; bases with no gene match: 14. This CDR3 is 16 amino acids long. The CDR3 here is CASKPTGTSGRNEQYF. DNA for the CDR3: TGTGCCAGCAAGCCGACAGGGACTAGCGGGAGGAATGAGCAGTACTTC.

The V call is TRBV28, the J call TRBJ2-1; D call uncertain. Germline CDR1 MDHEN, CDR2 SYDVKM. V lost 8 bases, J lost 2 bases, and 10 bases lay in between. This CDR3 has 13 residues. The CDR3 DNA follows: TGTGCCAGCGGCTACCCCACCTACAATGAGCAGTTCTTC. Amino acid sequence: CASGYPTYNEQFF.

V usage is TRBV11-1 and J usage is TRBJ2-2, with D uncertain. Per germline, CDR1 SGHAT and CDR2 FQDESV (reference sequence). The CDR3 extends over 14 amino acids. Trimming stripped 3 bases from V and 4 bases from J, with 9 bases between. In nucleotides, the CDR3 is TGTGCCAGCAGCTTTGCAGGTTTCACCGGGGAGCTGTTTTTT. It yields the protein CASSFAGFTGELFF. Based on the CDR3 plus reference TRBV11-1 and TRBJ2-2, the full variable domain is EAEVAQSPRYKITEKSQAVAFWCDPISGHATLYWYRQILGQGPELLVQFQDESVVDDSQLPKDRFSAERLKGVDSTLKIQPAELGDSAMYLCASSFAGFTGELFFGEGSRLTVL.

The chain recombines TRBV7-3 with TRBJ1-2, with D hard to call. The CDR3 length is 14 residues. The ends were cut back, 2 bases at V and 4 bases at J, with 11 bases in the middle. Per germline, CDR1 SGHTA and CDR2 FQGTGA. CDR3 in amino acids: CASSLGRVGYGYTF. As DNA, the CDR3 is TGTGCCAGCAGCTTAGGAAGGGTGGGCTATGGCTACACCTTC.

The V gene is TRBV18, the J gene TRBJ1-5; 9 bases line up with TRBD1. The CDR3 has 13 amino acids. From germline, CDR1 is KGHSH and CDR2 LQKENI. V dropped 3 bases and J dropped 11; count of bases not matched to a gene: 5. Written as DNA, the CDR3 is TGTGCCAGCTCACCGGGACAGGGATGGGCCCAGCATTTT. Encoded protein: CASSPGQGWAQHF.

The chain has TRBV12-3 or TRBV12-4 and TRBJ2-7, with D perhaps matching TRBD2 (7 bases). This CDR3 spans 15 amino acids. Trimming removed 6 bases at V and 0 bases at J, with 15 bases between. The CDR3 bases are TGTGCCAGCAGCTCTTGGGGGGGGCCCTCCTACGAGCAGTACTTC. This codes for CASSSWGGPSYEQYF.

A few counts support this clonotype. The rearrangement links TRBV12-3 or TRBV12-4 to TRBJ2-7; D is undetermined. The CDR3 extends over 14 amino acids. V was clipped by 5 bases and J by 3 bases, with 14 bases between them. CDR3 residues: CASSLGQNLYEQYF. The CDR3 nucleotides read TGTGCCAGCAGTCTAGGGCAGAACCTCTACGAGCAGTACTTC.

The chain combines TRBV10-3 with TRBJ2-7; the D is unclear. The CDR3 loop spans 14 amino acids. Trimming cost V 2 bases and J 0 bases, with 8 bases left between them. The germline gives CDR1 ENHRY, CDR2 SYGVKD. CDR3 residues: CAISEHAFSYEQYF. CDR3 nucleotide sequence: TGTGCCATCAGTGAGCACGCCTTCTCCTACGAGCAGTACTTC.

This clonotype was picked up a small number of times. The rearrangement links TRBV29-1 to TRBJ2-1; 9 nucleotides line up with TRBD1. The CDR3 has 11 residues. Germline lookup yields CDR1 SQVTM and CDR2 ANQGSEA. CDR3 amino acids: CKGTGQNEQFF. CDR3 nucleotide sequence: TGCAAGGGGACAGGGCAGAATGAGCAGTTCTTC.

The chain carries TRBV4-1 and TRBJ2-4; 9 positions agree with TRBD2. The CDR3 consists of 14 residues. From germline, CDR1 is MGHRA and CDR2 YSYEKL. V trimming: 0 bases; J trimming: 15 bases; junction bases outside the gene matches: 9. The CDR3 protein is CASSQDPFSGRVYF. In DNA form, the CDR3 reads TGCGCCAGCAGCCAAGACCCATTTAGCGGGAGAGTGTACTTC.

The chain is built from TRBV27 and TRBJ2-3, with 8 bases lining up with TRBD2. Germline V lookup: CDR1 MNHEY, CDR2 SMNVEV (reference sequence). The J segment lost 0 bases and the V segment lost 6 bases, leaving 2 bases of the junction unmatched. CDR3 length: 14 amino acids. In DNA form, the CDR3 reads TGTGCCAGCAGGGCTAGCGGGAGCACAGATACGCAGTATTTT. Amino acids: CASRASGSTDTQYF.

The rearrangement joins TRBV20-1 to TRBJ2-3; 9 bases fit TRBD2. The CDR3 contains 15 residues. V lost 7 bases, J lost 1 base, and 9 bases stayed unmatched. CDR1 and CDR2 from the germline V gene are DFQATT and SNEGSKA (reference sequence). CDR3 region: CSVSAGGLGTDTQYF. CDR3 DNA: TGCAGTGTATCTGCGGGAGGGTTGGGCACAGATACGCAGTATTTT.

This sequence joins TRBV29-1 and TRBJ2-7; 7 nucleotides line up with TRBD1. The V gene's germline CDR1 is SQVTM and CDR2 ANQGSEA. Trimming cost V 4 bases and J 7 bases; bases outside gene matches: 13. The CDR3 loop spans 14 amino acids. The CDR3 region is CSVADIRQGQEQYF. CDR3 nucleotides: TGCAGCGTTGCCGACATCCGACAGGGCCAAGAGCAGTACTTC.

As regards this clonotype: A much larger clonotype is one base distant, so this may be a read error. The chain has TRBV2 and TRBJ1-1; 7 nucleotides align to TRBD1. The CDR3 totals 14 residues. The germline V gene has CDR1 SNHLY and CDR2 FYNNEI. Trimming at V came to 4 bases and at J to 4 bases, leaving 6 bases not matched to a gene. The CDR3 DNA sequence: TGTGCCAGCAGTGGGGACAGTGGAAGCACTGAAGCTTTCTTT. Protein product: CASSGDSGSTEAFF.

This clonotype was found a few times. The V call is TRBV6-1, the J call TRBJ2-3; TRBD2 matches 8 bases. CDR1 MNHNS and CDR2 SASEGT come from the germline V gene. The CDR3 extends over 17 amino acids. With V trimmed by 4 bases and J by 5 bases, 14 bases remained unmatched. CDR3 loop: CASSAFWGAGVQDTQYF. CDR3 DNA sequence: TGTGCCAGCAGTGCGTTTTGGGGAGCGGGAGTTCAAGATACGCAGTATTTT.

This rearrangement joins TRBV7-9 to TRBJ2-3; D is perhaps TRBD2 (6 bases). Trimming shortened V by 4 bases and J by 5 bases, and 13 bases separated the two germline ends. Germline lookup yields CDR1 SEHNR and CDR2 FQNEAQ (reference sequence). This CDR3 is 14 amino acids long. The CDR3 DNA follows: TGTGCCAGCAGCTCGACTAGTTTTGGAGATACGCAGTATTTT. Its protein is CASSSTSFGDTQYF.

The CDR3 sequence is CASSTWDYEQYF. The CDR3 DNA reads as TGTGCCAGCAGCACCTGGGACTACGAGCAGTACTTC. V gene TRBV7-9 combines with J gene TRBJ2-7; unclear D gene. The CDR3 consists of 12 residues. V lost 5 bases to trimming and J lost 3 bases, with 8 bases between them. Germline V gives CDR1 SEHNR, CDR2 FQNEAQ (reference sequence).

This clonotype appeared many times. In nucleotides, the CDR3 is TGTGCCAGCAGTTCGGGCAGTAGCTCTGGGGCCAACGTCCTGACTTTC. It is translated as CASSSGSSSGANVLTF. This chain uses TRBV12-3 or TRBV12-4 with TRBJ2-6; D not certain. The CDR3 runs 16 residues. V lost 4 bases and J lost 0, with 10 bases in between.

This clonotype showed up just once. The chain couples TRBV20-1 to TRBJ1-4, with D uncertain. The V gene's germline CDR1 is DFQATT and CDR2 SNEGSKA (reference sequence). The CDR3 extends over 15 amino acids. Trimming pared 0 bases from V and 8 bases from J, leaving 16 bases between. The CDR3 nucleotides read TGCAGTGCTAGAGATTTAACGGCGGGTAAGGAAAAACTGTTTTTT. Protein sequence: CSARDLTAGKEKLFF.

The V call is TRBV28, the J call TRBJ2-3; D is ambiguous. Germline CDR1 is MDHEN and CDR2 is SYDVKM. CDR3 length: 16 residues. V was cut by 1 base and J by 2 bases, with 13 bases left in between. The CDR3 loop reads CASSLFSAGHTDTQYF. The CDR3 nucleotides read TGTGCCAGCAGTTTATTTTCGGCAGGCCACACAGATACGCAGTATTTT.

This clonotype was seen a few times. For the CDR3, the DNA is TGTGCCAGCAGCTCCAGACTAGCGGGGGGTGAGAATGAGCAGTTCTTC. Protein product: CASSSRLAGGENEQFF. The V and J genes are TRBV7-3 and TRBJ2-1; 13 nucleotides line up with TRBD2. CDR1 and CDR2 (germline): SGHTA, FQGTGA. This CDR3 spans 16 amino acids. The V segment lost 4 bases and the J segment 7 bases; nucleotides outside the gene matches: 7.